The rows below give T cell receptor beta chains drawn from one sample of a study of blood T cell repertoires in COVID-19. Profiled with immunoSEQ multiplex PCR; TCRdb holds only in-frame clones, not every one. The sample has more than 55,000 clones, around three quarters seen once; the top ten hold approximately 3%. The sample was peripheral blood. These receptors were taken from a man aged 60-69 years with acute or convalescent COVID-19. Each CDR3 is given with its conserved first and last residue. Each record gives: clone size, D gene, J gene, V gene, CDR3 DNA, CDR3 protein. A D gene is named only where the DNA matches it firmly. For some rows the clone size is stated as once, few or many, or as a class when expanded; others skip it.

clone size: NA; D gene: NA; J gene: TRBJ1-5; V gene: TRBV19; CDR3 DNA: TGTGCCAGTAGTAACGTTTTATACGGGAGAGATCAGCCCCAGCATTTT; CDR3 protein: CASSNVLYGRDQPQHF
clone size: NA; D gene: NA; J gene: TRBJ1-1; V gene: TRBV12-5; CDR3 DNA: TGTGCTAGTGGTTTGGGGGGAGGGGAAACTGAAGCTTTCTTT; CDR3 protein: CASGLGGGETEAFF
clone size: few; D gene: NA; J gene: TRBJ1-1; V gene: TRBV18; CDR3 DNA: TGTGCCAGCTCACCACCTTCAGGGAGGGACACTGAAGCTTTCTTT; CDR3 protein: CASSPPSGRDTEAFF
clone size: NA; D gene: NA; J gene: TRBJ2-5; V gene: TRBV2; CDR3 DNA: TGTGCCAGCAGTGAAGCACAATACCAAGAGACCCAGTACTTC; CDR3 protein: CASSEAQYQETQYF
clone size: NA; D gene: NA; J gene: TRBJ2-5; V gene: TRBV9; CDR3 DNA: TGTGCCAGCAGCTTGGGAGGCCAAGAGACCCAGTACTTC; CDR3 protein: CASSLGGQETQYF
clone size: NA; D gene: NA; J gene: TRBJ2-2; V gene: TRBV10-3; CDR3 DNA: TGTGCCATCAGTAGACAGCACGCGAACACCGGGGAGCTGTTTTTT; CDR3 protein: CAISRQHANTGELFF
clone size: NA; D gene: TRBD1; J gene: TRBJ1-4; V gene: TRBV2; CDR3 DNA: TGTGCCAGCAGCGTTGGGACAGGGCGTAATGAAAAACTGTTTTTT; CDR3 protein: CASSVGTGRNEKLFF
clone size: NA; D gene: NA; J gene: TRBJ1-1; V gene: TRBV12-3/TRBV12-4; CDR3 DNA: TGTGCCAGCAGCCCTCCGGAGAGGGCTGAAGCTTTCTTT; CDR3 protein: CASSPPERAEAFF
clone size: NA; D gene: TRBD1; J gene: TRBJ1-4; V gene: TRBV24-1; CDR3 DNA: TGTGCCACCAGTGATTGGGACAGGGAAGATGGCAATGAAAAACTGTTTTTT; CDR3 protein: CATSDWDREDGNEKLFF
clone size: NA; D gene: NA; J gene: TRBJ1-4; V gene: TRBV2; CDR3 DNA: TGTGCCAGCAGCCCAGGAGGGTTTCGTGAAAAACTGTTTTTT; CDR3 protein: CASSPGGFREKLFF
clone size: NA; D gene: NA; J gene: TRBJ2-6; V gene: TRBV28; CDR3 DNA: TGTGCCAGCATCCAGGGTGATTCTGGGGCCAACGTCCTGACTTTC; CDR3 protein: CASIQGDSGANVLTF
clone size: NA; D gene: TRBD2; J gene: TRBJ2-1; V gene: TRBV10-1; CDR3 DNA: TGCGCCAGCACCTACTGCCAGCGGGGGGACAATGAGCAGTTCTTC; CDR3 protein: CASTYCQRGDNEQFF
clone size: once; D gene: NA; J gene: TRBJ2-5; V gene: TRBV5-1; CDR3 DNA: TGCGCCAGCAGCCCCGGGACACTGGAGGATGACCAGTACTTC; CDR3 protein: CASSPGTLEDDQYF
clone size: NA; D gene: TRBD1; J gene: TRBJ2-5; V gene: TRBV7-9; CDR3 DNA: TGTGCCAGCAGCTGGGGACAGGGGGCCCAAGAGACCCAGTACTTC; CDR3 protein: CASSWGQGAQETQYF
clone size: NA; D gene: TRBD2; J gene: TRBJ2-4; V gene: TRBV7-2; CDR3 DNA: TGTGCCAGCAGCACTAGGACTAGAGACATTCAGTACTTC; CDR3 protein: CASSTRTRDIQYF
clone size: once; D gene: NA; J gene: TRBJ1-1; V gene: TRBV9; CDR3 DNA: TGTGCCAGCAGCGGGGGACAACAGAACACTGAAGCTTTCTTT; CDR3 protein: CASSGGQQNTEAFF
clone size: few; D gene: NA; J gene: TRBJ1-2; V gene: TRBV6-1; CDR3 DNA: TGTGCCAGCAGTGAAATCGTGTTGTCGGGTGGCTACACCTTC; CDR3 protein: CASSEIVLSGGYTF
clone size: NA; D gene: TRBD1; J gene: TRBJ1-1; V gene: TRBV7-3; CDR3 DNA: TGTGCCAGCAGCCAAGGACAGGGAACCGAAGCTTTCTTT; CDR3 protein: CASSQGQGTEAFF
clone size: NA; D gene: TRBD1; J gene: TRBJ1-1; V gene: TRBV5-6; CDR3 DNA: TGTGCCAGCAGCTCCGACAGGGTATGGGGGGACACTGAAGCTTTCTTT; CDR3 protein: CASSSDRVWGDTEAFF
clone size: once; D gene: NA; J gene: TRBJ1-3; V gene: TRBV30; CDR3 DNA: TGTGCCTGGAGTGGGCAAGACATCTGGAGGCACGACCAAAAGACCATATATTTT; CDR3 protein: CAWSGQDIWRHDQKTIYF
clone size: once; D gene: NA; J gene: TRBJ1-2; V gene: TRBV7-9; CDR3 DNA: TGTGCCAGCACCCCCCCGGGAGGGCATGGCTACACCTTC; CDR3 protein: CASTPPGGHGYTF
clone size: NA; D gene: NA; J gene: TRBJ1-2; V gene: TRBV6-5; CDR3 DNA: TGTGCCAGCAAGCAGGGAGGTAACTATGGCTACACCTTC; CDR3 protein: CASKQGGNYGYTF
clone size: NA; D gene: TRBD2; J gene: TRBJ2-5; V gene: TRBV6-5; CDR3 DNA: TGTGCCAGCAAGGAAACTCTGGGAGGGGAGACCCAGTACTTC; CDR3 protein: CASKETLGGETQYF
clone size: NA; D gene: NA; J gene: TRBJ2-3; V gene: TRBV24-1; CDR3 DNA: TGTGCCACCAGTGATTTGCGGCAGGGGGGTAGGGATACGCAGTATTTT; CDR3 protein: CATSDLRQGGRDTQYF
clone size: once; D gene: TRBD2; J gene: TRBJ2-3; V gene: TRBV24-1; CDR3 DNA: TGTGCCACCAGTGATGGTGGGGGGGTCGATACGCAGTATTTT; CDR3 protein: CATSDGGGVDTQYF
clone size: NA; D gene: NA; J gene: TRBJ1-1; V gene: TRBV12-3/TRBV12-4; CDR3 DNA: TGTGCCAGCAGCCAAGGGGCCTACACTGAAGCTTTCTTT; CDR3 protein: CASSQGAYTEAFF
clone size: NA; D gene: TRBD1; J gene: TRBJ1-5; V gene: TRBV27; CDR3 DNA: TGTGCCAGCGGAAATCTCAGGGGGCAGGGGCAGCCCCAGCATTTT; CDR3 protein: CASGNLRGQGQPQHF
clone size: few; D gene: NA; J gene: TRBJ1-1; V gene: TRBV27; CDR3 DNA: TGTGCCAGCAAGGTTGAGGCAGGGCACACTGAAGCTTTCTTT; CDR3 protein: CASKVEAGHTEAFF
clone size: NA; D gene: TRBD2; J gene: TRBJ2-1; V gene: TRBV10-3; CDR3 DNA: TGTGCCGCGGGAATAGCGGGGGGGTATTACAATGAGCAGTTCTTC; CDR3 protein: CAAGIAGGYYNEQFF
clone size: NA; D gene: NA; J gene: TRBJ2-7; V gene: TRBV6-1; CDR3 DNA: TGTGCCTCCCGACAGACCTCCTACGAGCAGTACTTC; CDR3 protein: CASRQTSYEQYF
clone size: NA; D gene: NA; J gene: TRBJ1-1; V gene: TRBV9; CDR3 DNA: TGTGCCAGCAGACCAGGGCTCTCGAACACTGAAGCTTTCTTT; CDR3 protein: CASRPGLSNTEAFF
clone size: NA; D gene: NA; J gene: TRBJ1-6; V gene: TRBV27; CDR3 DNA: TGTGCCAGCAGTTCAGACAGCTTTGGTAATTCACCCCTCCACTTT; CDR3 protein: CASSSDSFGNSPLHF
clone size: NA; D gene: TRBD1; J gene: TRBJ1-6; V gene: TRBV19; CDR3 DNA: TGTGCCAGTAGAAAAGACAGGGGGCCGTGGGGGAGGCCCTATAATTCACCCCTCCACTTT; CDR3 protein: CASRKDRGPWGRPYNSPLHF
clone size: few; D gene: NA; J gene: TRBJ1-1; V gene: TRBV30; CDR3 DNA: TGTGCCTGGAGTGCCGCCAGCAGGGGAAACACTGAAGCTTTCTTT; CDR3 protein: CAWSAASRGNTEAFF
clone size: NA; D gene: NA; J gene: TRBJ1-2; V gene: TRBV19; CDR3 DNA: TGTGCCAGTAGTATCGGCGGAGGAGCTAACTATGGCTACACCTTC; CDR3 protein: CASSIGGGANYGYTF
clone size: NA; D gene: NA; J gene: TRBJ1-2; V gene: TRBV20-1; CDR3 DNA: TGCAGTGCGTCGGTTGGTGGCTACACCTTC; CDR3 protein: CSASVGGYTF
clone size: NA; D gene: NA; J gene: TRBJ1-1; V gene: TRBV19; CDR3 DNA: TGTGCCAGTATCAGTTTCGTGAGGGCCAACACTGAAGCTTTCTTT; CDR3 protein: CASISFVRANTEAFF